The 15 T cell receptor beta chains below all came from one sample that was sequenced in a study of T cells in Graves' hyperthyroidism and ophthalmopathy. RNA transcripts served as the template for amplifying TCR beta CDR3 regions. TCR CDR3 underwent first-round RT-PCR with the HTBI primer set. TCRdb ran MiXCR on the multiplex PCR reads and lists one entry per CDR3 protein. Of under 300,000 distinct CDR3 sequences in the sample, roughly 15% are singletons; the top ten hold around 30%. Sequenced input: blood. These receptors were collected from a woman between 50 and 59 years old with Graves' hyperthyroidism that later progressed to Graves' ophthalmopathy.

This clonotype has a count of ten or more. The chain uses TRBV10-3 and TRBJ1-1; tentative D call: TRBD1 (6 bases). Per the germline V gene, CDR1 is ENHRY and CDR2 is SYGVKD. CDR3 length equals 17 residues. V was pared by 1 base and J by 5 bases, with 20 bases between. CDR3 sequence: CAISEYREGFRGTEAFF. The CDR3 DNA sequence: TGTGCCATCAGTGAGTACAGGGAAGGTTTTAGAGGGACTGAAGCTTTCTTT.

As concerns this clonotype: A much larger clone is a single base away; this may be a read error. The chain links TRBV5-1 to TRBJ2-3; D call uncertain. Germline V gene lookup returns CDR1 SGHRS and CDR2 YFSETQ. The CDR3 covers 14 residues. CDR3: CASRPGLAADTRYF. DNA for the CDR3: TGCGCCAGCAGACCCGGGCTGGCGGCAGATACGCGGTATTTT.

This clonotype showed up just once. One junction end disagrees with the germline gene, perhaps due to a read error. CDR3 sequence reads: CASSQVDRVTHF. CDR3 DNA: TGTGCCAGCAGCCAAGTGGACAGGGTGACACACTTC. The chain links TRBV28 to TRBJ2-5; 8 bases agree with TRBD1. The CDR3 has 12 residues. Germline V CDR1 and CDR2: MDHEN, SYDVKM. The variable domain in full, with the rest retrieved from reference TRBV28 and TRBJ2-5, is DVKVTQSSRYLVKRTGEKVFLECVQDMDHENMFWYRQDPGLGLRLIYFSYDVKMKEKGDIPEGYSVSREKKERFSLILESASTNQTSMYLCASSQVDRVTHFGPGTRLLVL.

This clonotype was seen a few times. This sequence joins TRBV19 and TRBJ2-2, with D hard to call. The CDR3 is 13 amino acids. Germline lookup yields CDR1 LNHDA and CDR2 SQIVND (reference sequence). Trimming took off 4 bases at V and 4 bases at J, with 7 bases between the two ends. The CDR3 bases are TGTGCCAGTAGTACGCAGGTCACCGGGGAGCTGTTTTTT. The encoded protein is CASSTQVTGELFF.

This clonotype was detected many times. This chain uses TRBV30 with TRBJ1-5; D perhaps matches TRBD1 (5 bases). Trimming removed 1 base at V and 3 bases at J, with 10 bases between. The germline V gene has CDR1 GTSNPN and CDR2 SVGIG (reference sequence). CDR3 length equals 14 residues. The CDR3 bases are TGTGCCTGGAGTGATGGGGCTAACAATCAGCCCCAGCATTTT. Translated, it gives CAWSDGANNQPQHF.

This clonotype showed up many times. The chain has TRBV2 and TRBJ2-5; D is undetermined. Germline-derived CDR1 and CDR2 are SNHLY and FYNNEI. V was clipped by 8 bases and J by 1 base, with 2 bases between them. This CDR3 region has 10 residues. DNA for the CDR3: TGTGCCAGCCTCCAAGAGACCCAGTACTTC. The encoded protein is CASLQETQYF.

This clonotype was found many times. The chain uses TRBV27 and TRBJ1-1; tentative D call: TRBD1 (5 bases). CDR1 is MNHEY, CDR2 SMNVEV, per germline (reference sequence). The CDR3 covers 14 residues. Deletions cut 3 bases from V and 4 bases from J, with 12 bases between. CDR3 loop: CASSFYAGGTEAFF. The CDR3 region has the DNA TGTGCCAGCAGTTTTTATGCCGGGGGCACTGAAGCTTTCTTT.

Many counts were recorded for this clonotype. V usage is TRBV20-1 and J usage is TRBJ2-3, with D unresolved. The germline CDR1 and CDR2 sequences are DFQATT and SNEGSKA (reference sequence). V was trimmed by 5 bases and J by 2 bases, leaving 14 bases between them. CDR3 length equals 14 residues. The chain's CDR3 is CSALYAGDTDTQYF. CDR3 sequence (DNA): TGCAGTGCTTTGTATGCAGGAGACACAGATACGCAGTATTTT.

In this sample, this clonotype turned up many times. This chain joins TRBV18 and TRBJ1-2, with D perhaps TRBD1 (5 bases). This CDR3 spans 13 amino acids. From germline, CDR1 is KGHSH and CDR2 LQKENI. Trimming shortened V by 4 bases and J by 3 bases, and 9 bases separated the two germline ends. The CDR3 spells CASSRGSDYGYTF. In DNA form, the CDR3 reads TGTGCCAGCTCACGGGGGAGTGACTATGGCTACACCTTC.

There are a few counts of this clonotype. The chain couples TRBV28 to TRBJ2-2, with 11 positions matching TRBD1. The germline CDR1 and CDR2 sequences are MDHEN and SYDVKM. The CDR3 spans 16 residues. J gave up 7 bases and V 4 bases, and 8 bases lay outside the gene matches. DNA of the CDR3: TGTGCCAGCAGTTCCCGGGACAGGGGGAAGGGCGGGGAGCTGTTTTTT. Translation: CASSSRDRGKGGELFF.

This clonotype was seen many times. The CDR3 bases are TGTGCCAGCTCACCGCAGAGAATCAACACCGGGGAGCTGTTTTTT. It translates to CASSPQRINTGELFF. V and J are TRBV18 and TRBJ2-2; no reliable D call. In germline, CDR1 is KGHSH, CDR2 LQKENI. V lost 3 bases to trimming and J lost 2 bases, with 10 bases between them. This CDR3 spans 15 amino acids. Full variable domain (missing parts from reference TRBV18 and TRBJ2-2): NAGVMQNPRHLVRRRGQEARLRCSPMKGHSHVYWYRQLPEEGLKFMVYLQKENIIDESGMPKERFSAEFPKEGPSILRIQQVVRGDSAAYFCASSPQRINTGELFFGEGSRLTVL.

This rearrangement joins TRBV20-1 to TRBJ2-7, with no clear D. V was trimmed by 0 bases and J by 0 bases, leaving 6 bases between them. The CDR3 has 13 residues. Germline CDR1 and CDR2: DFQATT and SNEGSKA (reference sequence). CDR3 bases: TGCAGTGCTAGAGATCCTGACTCCTACGAGCAGTACTTC. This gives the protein CSARDPDSYEQYF.

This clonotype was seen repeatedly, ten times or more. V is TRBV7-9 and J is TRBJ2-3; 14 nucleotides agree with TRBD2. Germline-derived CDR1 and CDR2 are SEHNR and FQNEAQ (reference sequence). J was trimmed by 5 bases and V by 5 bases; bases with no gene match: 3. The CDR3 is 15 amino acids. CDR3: CASSIGLAGGDTQYF. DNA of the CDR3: TGTGCCAGCAGCATTGGACTAGCGGGAGGAGATACGCAGTATTTT.

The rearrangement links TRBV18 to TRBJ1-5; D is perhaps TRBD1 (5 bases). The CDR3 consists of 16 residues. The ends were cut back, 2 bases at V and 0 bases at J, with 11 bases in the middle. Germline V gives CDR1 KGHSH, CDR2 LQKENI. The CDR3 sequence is CASSPAGAHSNQPQHF. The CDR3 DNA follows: TGTGCCAGCTCACCAGCTGGGGCCCATAGCAATCAGCCCCAGCATTTT.

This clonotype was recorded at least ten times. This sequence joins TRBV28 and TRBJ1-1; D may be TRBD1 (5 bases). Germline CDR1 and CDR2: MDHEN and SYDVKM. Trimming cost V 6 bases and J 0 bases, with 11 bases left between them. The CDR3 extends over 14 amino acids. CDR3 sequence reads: CASRRDPMNTEAFF. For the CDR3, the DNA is TGTGCCAGCAGGAGGGACCCCATGAACACTGAAGCTTTCTTT.